This section outlines one T cell receptor beta chain sequence together with its context. Its antigen is as yet unknown. Some clones are missing from TCRdb's copy, which holds only in-frame ones; the method was immunoSEQ multiplex PCR. The sample includes just under 75,000 clones, roughly 75% seen only once; the top ten take roughly 2.3%. Following an approximately 9-day culture, CD4+ T cells were purified. Every participant took two doses of the BNT162b2 or mRNA-1273 vaccine. This entry comes from a study of vaccination effects on CD4 cells after COVID-19. Trimming left V 4 bases short and J 8 bases short, with 14 bases between. Germline loops: CDR1 MNHEY, CDR2 SMNVEV (reference sequence). The CDR3 extends over 14 amino acids.

V is TRBV27 and J is TRBJ1-4; TRBD1 might be the D (5 bases). The source is a human donor who received a COVID-19 vaccine. The sample was CD4+ T cells from PBMCs cultured without peptide, taken after COVID-19 vaccination. CDR3 sequence reads: CASSSARWGEKLFF. DNA of the CDR3: TGTGCCAGCAGTTCTGCCCGGTGGGGGGAAAAACTGTTTTTT.